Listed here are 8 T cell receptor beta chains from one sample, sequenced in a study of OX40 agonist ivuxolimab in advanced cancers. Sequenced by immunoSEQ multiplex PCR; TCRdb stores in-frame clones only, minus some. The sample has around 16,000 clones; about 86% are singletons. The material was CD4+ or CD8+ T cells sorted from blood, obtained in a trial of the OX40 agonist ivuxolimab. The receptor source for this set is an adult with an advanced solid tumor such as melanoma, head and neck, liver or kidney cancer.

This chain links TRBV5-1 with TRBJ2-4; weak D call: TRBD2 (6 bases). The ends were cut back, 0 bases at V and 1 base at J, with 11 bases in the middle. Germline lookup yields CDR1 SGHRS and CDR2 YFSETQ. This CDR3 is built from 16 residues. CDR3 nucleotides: TGCGCCAGCAGCTTGGTAGGTGGGAGGGCCAAAAACATTCAGTACTTC. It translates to CASSLVGGRAKNIQYF.

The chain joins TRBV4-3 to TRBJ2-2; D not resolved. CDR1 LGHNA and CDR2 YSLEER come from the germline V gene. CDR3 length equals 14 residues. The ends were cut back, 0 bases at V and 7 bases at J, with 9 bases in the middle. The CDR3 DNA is TGCGCCAGCAGCCAAGATCAGGAGTTCGGGGAGCTGTTTTTT. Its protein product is CASSQDQEFGELFF.

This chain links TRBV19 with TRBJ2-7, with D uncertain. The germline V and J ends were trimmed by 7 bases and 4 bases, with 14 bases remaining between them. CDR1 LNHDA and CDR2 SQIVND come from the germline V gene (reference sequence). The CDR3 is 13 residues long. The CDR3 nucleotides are TGTGCCAGTAAGGTTCCAGGAAGGTACGAGCAGTACTTC. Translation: CASKVPGRYEQYF. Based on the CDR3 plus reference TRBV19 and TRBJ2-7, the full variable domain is DGGITQSPKYLFRKEGQNVTLSCEQNLNHDAMYWYRQDPGQGLRLIYYSQIVNDFQKGDIAEGYSVSREKKESFPLTVTSAQKNPTAFYLCASKVPGRYEQYFGPGTRLTVT.

CDR3 sequence: CSARTEREAFF. The CDR3 nucleotides are TGCAGTGCTAGGACAGAACGGGAAGCTTTCTTT. This sequence joins TRBV20-1 and TRBJ1-1, with D tentatively TRBD1 (5 bases). CDR3 size: 11 residues. Trimming shortened V by 3 bases and J by 8 bases, and 10 bases separated the two germline ends. Germline loops: CDR1 DFQATT, CDR2 SNEGSKA (reference sequence).

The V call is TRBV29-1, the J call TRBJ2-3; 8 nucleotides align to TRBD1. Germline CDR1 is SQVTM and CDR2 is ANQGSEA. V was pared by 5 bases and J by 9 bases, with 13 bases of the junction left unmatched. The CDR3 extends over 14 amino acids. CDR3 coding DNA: TGCAGCGTTCCACCCCCAGGAAGGACAGGGACGCAGTATTTT. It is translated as CSVPPPGRTGTQYF.

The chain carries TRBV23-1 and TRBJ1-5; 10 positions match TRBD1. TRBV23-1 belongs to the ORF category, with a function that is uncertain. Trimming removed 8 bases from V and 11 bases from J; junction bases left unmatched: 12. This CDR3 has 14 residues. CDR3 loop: CASPHIGQGGTQHF. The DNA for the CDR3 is TGCGCCAGCCCCCACATCGGACAGGGGGGGACCCAGCATTTT.

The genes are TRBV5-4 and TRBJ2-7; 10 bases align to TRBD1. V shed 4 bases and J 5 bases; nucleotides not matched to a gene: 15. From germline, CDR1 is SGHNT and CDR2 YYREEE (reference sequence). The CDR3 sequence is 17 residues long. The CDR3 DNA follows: TGTGCCAGCAGCAGGGGGAAAAGGGACAGGGGTCTCCACGAGCAGTACTTC. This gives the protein CASSRGKRDRGLHEQYF.

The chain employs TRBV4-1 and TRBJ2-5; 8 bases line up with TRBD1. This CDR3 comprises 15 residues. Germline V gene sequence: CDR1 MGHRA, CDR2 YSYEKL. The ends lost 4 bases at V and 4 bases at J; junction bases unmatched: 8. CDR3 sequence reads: CASSRGVQGVETQYF. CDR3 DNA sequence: TGCGCCAGCAGCCGGGGGGTACAGGGGGTAGAGACCCAGTACTTC.